What follows describes a single TCR beta chain. The antigen is not known. Germline assignment: CDR1 SGHVS and CDR2 FQNEAQ. This CDR3 region has 13 residues. V was pared by 5 bases and J by 10 bases, with 10 bases of the junction left unmatched. TCRdb independently ran MiXCR on the RT-PCR reads; one entry per CDR3 protein. The sample lists roughly 570,000 distinct CDR3 sequences, around 13% occurring once. The record originates from a study of response to subunit inactivated influenza vaccine. Points from the study as a whole: Each seasonal influenza vaccination recruits few new T cells, the authors suggested.

The TCR originated in a man aged 50 to 60 who received an inactivated influenza vaccine. V usage is TRBV7-8 and J usage is TRBJ2-7; 8 bases map to TRBD1. The sample was PBMCs from blood, taken roughly 47 days after vaccination. In nucleotides, the CDR3 is TGTGCCAGCAGCCCACAGGGCAGGGGGCGACAGTACTTC. Amino acid sequence: CASSPQGRGRQYF.